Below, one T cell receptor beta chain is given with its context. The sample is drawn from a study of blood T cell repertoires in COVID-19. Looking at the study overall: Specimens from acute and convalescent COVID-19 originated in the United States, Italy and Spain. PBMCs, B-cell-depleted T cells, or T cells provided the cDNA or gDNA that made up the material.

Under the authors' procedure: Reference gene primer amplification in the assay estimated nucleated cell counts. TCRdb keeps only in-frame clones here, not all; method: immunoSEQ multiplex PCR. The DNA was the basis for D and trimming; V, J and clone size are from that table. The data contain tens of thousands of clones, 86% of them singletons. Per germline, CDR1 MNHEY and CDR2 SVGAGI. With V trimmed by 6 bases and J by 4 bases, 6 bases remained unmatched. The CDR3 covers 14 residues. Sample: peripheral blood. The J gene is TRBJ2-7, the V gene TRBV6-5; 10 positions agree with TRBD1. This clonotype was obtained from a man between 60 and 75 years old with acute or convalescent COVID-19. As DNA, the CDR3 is TGTGCCAGCAGGATGGACAGGGGGTCATACGAGCAGTACTTC. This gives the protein CASRMDRGSYEQYF.